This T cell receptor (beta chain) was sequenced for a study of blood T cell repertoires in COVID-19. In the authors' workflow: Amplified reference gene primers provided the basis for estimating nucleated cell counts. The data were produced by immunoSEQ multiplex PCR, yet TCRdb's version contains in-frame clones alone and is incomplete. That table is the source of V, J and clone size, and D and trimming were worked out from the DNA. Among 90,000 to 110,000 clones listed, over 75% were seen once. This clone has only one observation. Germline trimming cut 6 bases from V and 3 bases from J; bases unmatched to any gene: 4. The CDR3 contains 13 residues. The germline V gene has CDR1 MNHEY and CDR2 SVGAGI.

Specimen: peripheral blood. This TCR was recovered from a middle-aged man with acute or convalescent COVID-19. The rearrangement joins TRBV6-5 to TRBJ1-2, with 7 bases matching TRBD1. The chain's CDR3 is CASSPRGYYGYTF. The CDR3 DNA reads TGTGCCAGCAGCCCCAGGGGGTACTATGGCTACACCTTC.